The clone carrying this T cell receptor beta chain was observed a few times. Its matching antigen is unknown. Employing constant-segment primers, 5'RACE generated TCR alpha and TCR beta cDNA libraries bearing sample barcodes and UMIs. TCRdb analysed the 5' RACE reads with MiXCR anew, one entry per CDR3 protein. This sample has 400,000 or so distinct CDR3 sequences, with 20% to 25% found just once. The data belong to a study of T-cell memory formation after mild COVID-19. Study details: Most TCR clusters belonged to a single donor.

The trim removed 1 base at V and 10 bases at J, leaving 2 bases unmatched. There are 14 residues in the CDR3. From germline, CDR1 is LGHNA and CDR2 YSLEER. General study results and limits: CD4/CD8 balance held among clones contracting day 15 to 85, and later expanders leaned CD4+. Contracting CD4+ clones sat mainly in CM and EM; CD8+ in EMRA.

The receptor comes from an adult woman who had mild COVID-19 (a few samples of this study predate the infection). Cell type and time point are not known. The chain recombines TRBV4-3 with TRBJ2-1; 12 bases are a match to TRBD2. The sequencing input was PBMCs or a T cell subset sorted from them (not recorded which). For the CDR3, the DNA is TGCGCCAGCAGCCAAGCCCTAGCGGGAGGGGAGCAGTTCTTC. Translated: CASSQALAGGEQFF.